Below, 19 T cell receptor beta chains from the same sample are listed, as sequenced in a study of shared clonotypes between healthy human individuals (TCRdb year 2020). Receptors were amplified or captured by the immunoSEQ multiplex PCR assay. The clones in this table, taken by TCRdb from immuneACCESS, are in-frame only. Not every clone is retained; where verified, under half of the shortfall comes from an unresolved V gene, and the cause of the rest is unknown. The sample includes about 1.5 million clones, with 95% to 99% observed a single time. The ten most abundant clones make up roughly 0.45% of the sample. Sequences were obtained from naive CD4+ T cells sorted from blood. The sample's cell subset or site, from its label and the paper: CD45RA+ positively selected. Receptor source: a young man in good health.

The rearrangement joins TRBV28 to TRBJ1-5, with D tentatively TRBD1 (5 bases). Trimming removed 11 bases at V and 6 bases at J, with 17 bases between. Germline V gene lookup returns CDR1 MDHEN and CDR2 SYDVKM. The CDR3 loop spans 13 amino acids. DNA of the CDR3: TGTGCCGCGGTTCGGGGGATATCTCAGCCCCAGCATTTT. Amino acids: CAAVRGISQPQHF.

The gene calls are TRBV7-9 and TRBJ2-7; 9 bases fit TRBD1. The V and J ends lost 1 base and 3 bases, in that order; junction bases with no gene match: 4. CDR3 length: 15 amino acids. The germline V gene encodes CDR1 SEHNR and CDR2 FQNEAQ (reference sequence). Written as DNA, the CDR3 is TGTGCCAGCAGCTTAGTTGCGACAGGGGGCTACGAGCAGTACTTC. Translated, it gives CASSLVATGGYEQYF.

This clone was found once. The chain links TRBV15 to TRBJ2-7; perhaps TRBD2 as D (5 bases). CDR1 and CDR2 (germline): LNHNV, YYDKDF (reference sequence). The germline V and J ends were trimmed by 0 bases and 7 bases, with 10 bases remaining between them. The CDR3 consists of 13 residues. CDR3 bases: TGTGCCACCAGCAGAGATCCGGGGTGGGAGCAGTACTTC. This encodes CATSRDPGWEQYF.

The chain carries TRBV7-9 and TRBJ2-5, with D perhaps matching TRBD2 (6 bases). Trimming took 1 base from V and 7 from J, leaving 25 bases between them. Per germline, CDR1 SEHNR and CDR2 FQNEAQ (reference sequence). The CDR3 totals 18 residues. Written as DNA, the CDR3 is TGTGCCAGCAGCTTAGACCCACCCAGTCTAGCGTACGACGGGACCCAGTACTTC. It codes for CASSLDPPSLAYDGTQYF.

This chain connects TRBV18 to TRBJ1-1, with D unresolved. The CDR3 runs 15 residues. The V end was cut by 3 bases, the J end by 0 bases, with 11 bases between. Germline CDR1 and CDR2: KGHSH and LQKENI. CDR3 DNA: TGTGCCAGCTCACCTGAACGAAGTATGAACACTGAAGCTTTCTTT. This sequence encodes CASSPERSMNTEAFF.

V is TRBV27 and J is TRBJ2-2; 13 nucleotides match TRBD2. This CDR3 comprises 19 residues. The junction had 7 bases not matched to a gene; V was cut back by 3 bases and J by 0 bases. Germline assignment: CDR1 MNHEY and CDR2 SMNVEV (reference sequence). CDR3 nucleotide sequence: TGTGCCAGCAGTTTCCCCCGGACTAGCGGGAGATCGAACACCGGGGAGCTGTTTTTT. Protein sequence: CASSFPRTSGRSNTGELFF.

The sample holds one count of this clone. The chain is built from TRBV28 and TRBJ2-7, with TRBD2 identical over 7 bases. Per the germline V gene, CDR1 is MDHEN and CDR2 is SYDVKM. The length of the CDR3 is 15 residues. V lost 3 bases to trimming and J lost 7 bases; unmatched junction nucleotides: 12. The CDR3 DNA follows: TGTGCCAGCAGTTTGCCTGCGGGAGAATCTGGTGAGCAGTACTTC. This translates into CASSLPAGESGEQYF.

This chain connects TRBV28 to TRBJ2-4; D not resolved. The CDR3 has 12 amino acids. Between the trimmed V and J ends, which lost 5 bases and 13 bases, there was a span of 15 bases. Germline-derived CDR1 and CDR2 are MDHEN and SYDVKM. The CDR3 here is CASSTPSTFQYF. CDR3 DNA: TGTGCCAGCAGTACCCCGTCGACATTCCAGTACTTC. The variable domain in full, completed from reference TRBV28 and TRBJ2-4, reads DVKVTQSSRYLVKRTGEKVFLECVQDMDHENMFWYRQDPGLGLRLIYFSYDVKMKEKGDIPEGYSVSREKKERFSLILESASTNQTSMYLCASSTPSTFQYFGAGTRLSVL.

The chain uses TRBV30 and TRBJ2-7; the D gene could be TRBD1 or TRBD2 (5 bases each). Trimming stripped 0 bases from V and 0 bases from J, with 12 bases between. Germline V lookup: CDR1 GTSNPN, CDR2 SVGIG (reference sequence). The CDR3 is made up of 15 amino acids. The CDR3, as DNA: TGTGCCTGGAGTGTCCGGGACGGACTCTCCTACGAGCAGTACTTC. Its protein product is CAWSVRDGLSYEQYF.

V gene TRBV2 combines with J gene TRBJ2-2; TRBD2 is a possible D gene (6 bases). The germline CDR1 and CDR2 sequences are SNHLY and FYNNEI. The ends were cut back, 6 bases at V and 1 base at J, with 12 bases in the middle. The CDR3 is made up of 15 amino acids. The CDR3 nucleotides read TGTGCCAGCAGGGCGGGACCTATGAACACCGGGGAGCTGTTTTTT. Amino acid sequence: CASRAGPMNTGELFF.

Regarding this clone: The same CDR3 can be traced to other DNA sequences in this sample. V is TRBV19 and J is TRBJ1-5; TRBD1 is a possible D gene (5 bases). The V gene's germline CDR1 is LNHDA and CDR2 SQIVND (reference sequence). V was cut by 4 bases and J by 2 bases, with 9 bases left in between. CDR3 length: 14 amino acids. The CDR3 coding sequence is TGTGCCAGTAGTACCCAGGGCGGCAATCAGCCCCAGCATTTT. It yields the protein CASSTQGGNQPQHF.

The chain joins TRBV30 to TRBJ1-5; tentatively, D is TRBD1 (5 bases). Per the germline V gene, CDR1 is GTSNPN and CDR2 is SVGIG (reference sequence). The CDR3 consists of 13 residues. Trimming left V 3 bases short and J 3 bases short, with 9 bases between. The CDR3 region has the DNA TGTGCCTGGAGCGACAGTTACAATCAGCCCCAGCATTTT. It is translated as CAWSDSYNQPQHF.

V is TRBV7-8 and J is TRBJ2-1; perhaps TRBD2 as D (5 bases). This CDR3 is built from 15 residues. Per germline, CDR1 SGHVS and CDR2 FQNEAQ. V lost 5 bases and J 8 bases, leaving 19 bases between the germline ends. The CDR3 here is CASSVTSLGIYEQFF. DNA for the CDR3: TGTGCCAGCAGCGTCACTAGTTTAGGTATATATGAGCAGTTCTTC.

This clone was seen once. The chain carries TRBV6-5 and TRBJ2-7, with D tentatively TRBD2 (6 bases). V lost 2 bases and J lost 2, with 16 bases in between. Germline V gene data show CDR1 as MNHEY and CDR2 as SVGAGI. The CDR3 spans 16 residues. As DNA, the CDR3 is TGTGCCAGCAGTTACCGTCGTCTCGGGGGAACCTACGAGCAGTACTTC. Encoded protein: CASSYRRLGGTYEQYF.

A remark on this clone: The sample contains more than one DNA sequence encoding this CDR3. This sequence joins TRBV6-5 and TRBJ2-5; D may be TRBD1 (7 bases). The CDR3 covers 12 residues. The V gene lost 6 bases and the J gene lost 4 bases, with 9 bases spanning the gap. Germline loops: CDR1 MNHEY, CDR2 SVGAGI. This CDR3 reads CASSQGGETQYF. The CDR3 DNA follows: TGTGCCAGCAGCCAGGGGGGAGAGACCCAGTACTTC.

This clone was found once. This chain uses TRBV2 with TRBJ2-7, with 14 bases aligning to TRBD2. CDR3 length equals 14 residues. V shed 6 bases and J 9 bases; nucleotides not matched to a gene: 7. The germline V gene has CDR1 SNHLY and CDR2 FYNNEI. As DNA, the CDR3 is TGTGCCAGCAGCACCGGGACTAGCGGGAGCGGGCAGTACTTC. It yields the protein CASSTGTSGSGQYF.

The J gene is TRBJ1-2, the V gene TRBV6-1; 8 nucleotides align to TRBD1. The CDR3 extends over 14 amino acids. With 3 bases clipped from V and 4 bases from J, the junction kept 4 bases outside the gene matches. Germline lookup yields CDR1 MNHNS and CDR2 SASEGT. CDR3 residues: CASSETGDGYGYTF. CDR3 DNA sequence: TGTGCCAGCAGTGAGACAGGGGACGGCTATGGCTACACCTTC.

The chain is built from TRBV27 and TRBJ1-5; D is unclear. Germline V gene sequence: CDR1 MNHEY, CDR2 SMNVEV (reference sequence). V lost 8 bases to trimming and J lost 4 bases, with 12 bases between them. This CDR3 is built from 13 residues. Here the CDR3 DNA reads TGTGCCAGCGCGTGGGGAAGGAATCAGCCCCAGCATTTT. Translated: CASAWGRNQPQHF.

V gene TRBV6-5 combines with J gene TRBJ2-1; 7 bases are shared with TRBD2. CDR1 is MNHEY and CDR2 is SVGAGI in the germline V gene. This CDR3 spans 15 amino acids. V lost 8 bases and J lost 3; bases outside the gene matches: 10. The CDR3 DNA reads TGTGCCAGCTCCCTCGGGCGGGACTACTACAATGAGCAGTTCTTC. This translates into CASSLGRDYYNEQFF.